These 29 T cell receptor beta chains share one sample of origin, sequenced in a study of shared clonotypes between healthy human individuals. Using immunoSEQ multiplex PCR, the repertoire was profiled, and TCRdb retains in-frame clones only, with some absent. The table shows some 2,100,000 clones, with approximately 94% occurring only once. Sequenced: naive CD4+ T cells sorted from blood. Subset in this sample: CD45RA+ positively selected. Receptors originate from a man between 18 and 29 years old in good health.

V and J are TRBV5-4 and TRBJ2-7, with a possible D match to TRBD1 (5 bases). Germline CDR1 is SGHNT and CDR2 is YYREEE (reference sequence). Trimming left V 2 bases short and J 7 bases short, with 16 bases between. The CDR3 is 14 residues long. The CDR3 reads CASSFVDSLREQYF. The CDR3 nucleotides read TGTGCCAGCAGCTTTGTAGACAGCCTAAGGGAGCAGTACTTC.

CDR3 protein: CAWRAQLHFTGELFF. The CDR3 DNA follows: TGTGCCTGGAGGGCCCAACTACACTTCACCGGGGAGCTGTTTTTT. This chain joins TRBV30 and TRBJ2-2; no clear D gene. The V end lost 3 bases, the J end lost 4 bases, and 15 bases lay between the germline ends. The CDR3 spans 15 residues. Germline V lookup: CDR1 GTSNPN, CDR2 SVGIG (reference sequence).

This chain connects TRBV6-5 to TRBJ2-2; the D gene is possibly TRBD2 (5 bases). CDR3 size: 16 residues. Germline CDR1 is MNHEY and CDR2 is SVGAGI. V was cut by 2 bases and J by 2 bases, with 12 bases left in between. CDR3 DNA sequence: TGTGCCAGCAGTTACCTAGCCGGAACCAACACCGGGGAGCTGTTTTTT. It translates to CASSYLAGTNTGELFF.

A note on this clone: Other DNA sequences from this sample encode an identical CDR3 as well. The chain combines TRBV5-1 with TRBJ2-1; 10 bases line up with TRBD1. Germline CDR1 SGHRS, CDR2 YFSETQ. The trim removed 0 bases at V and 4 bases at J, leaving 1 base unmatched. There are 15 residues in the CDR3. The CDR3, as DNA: TGCGCCAGCAGCTTGGGACAGGGGGCGTACAATGAGCAGTTCTTC. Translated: CASSLGQGAYNEQFF.

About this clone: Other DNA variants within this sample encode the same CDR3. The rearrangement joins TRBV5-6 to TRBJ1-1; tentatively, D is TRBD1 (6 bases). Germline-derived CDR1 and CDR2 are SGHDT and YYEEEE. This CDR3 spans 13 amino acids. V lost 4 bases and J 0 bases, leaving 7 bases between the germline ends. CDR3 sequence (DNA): TGTGCCAGCAGCCGGACAGTGAACACTGAAGCTTTCTTT. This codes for CASSRTVNTEAFF. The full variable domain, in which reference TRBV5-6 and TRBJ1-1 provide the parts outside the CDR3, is DAGVTQSPTHLIKTRGQQVTLRCSPKSGHDTVSWYQQALGQGPQFIFQYYEEEERQRGNFPDRFSGHQFPNYSSELNVNALLLGDSALYLCASSRTVNTEAFFGQGTRLTVV.

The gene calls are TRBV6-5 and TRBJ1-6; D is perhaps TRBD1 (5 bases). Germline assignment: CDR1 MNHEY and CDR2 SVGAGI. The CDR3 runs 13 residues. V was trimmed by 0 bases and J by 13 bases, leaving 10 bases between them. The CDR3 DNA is TGTGCCAGCAGTTACTCGGGGGTTGAGCCCCTCCACTTT. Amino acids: CASSYSGVEPLHF.

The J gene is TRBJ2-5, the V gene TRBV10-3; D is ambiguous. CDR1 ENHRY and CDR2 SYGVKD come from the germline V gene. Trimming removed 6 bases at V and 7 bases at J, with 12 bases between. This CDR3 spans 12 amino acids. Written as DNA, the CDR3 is TGTGCCATCAGGGTCGGTGGTGGGACCCAGTACTTC. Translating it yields CAIRVGGGTQYF.

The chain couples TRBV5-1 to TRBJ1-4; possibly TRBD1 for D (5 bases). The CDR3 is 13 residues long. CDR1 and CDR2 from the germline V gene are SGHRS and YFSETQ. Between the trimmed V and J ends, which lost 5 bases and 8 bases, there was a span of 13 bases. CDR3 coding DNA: TGCGCCAGCAGTGACAGTTTCGGAGAAAAACTGTTTTTT. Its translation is CASSDSFGEKLFF.

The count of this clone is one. CDR3 region: CASSWKGDRNTEAFF. The CDR3 coding sequence is TGTGCCAGCAGTTGGAAAGGGGACAGAAACACTGAAGCTTTCTTT. V usage is TRBV27 and J usage is TRBJ1-1, with 7 bases lining up with TRBD1. Germline lookup yields CDR1 MNHEY and CDR2 SMNVEV (reference sequence). J lost 2 bases, V lost 4 bases, and 7 bases had no gene match. The length of the CDR3 is 15 residues.

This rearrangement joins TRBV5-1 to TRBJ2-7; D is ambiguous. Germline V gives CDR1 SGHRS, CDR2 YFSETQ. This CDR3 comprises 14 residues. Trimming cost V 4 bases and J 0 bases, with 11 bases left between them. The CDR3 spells CASSQSMSSYEQYF. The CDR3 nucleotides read TGCGCCAGCAGCCAGTCCATGAGCTCCTACGAGCAGTACTTC. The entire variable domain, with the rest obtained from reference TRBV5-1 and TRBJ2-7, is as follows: KAGVTQTPRYLIKTRGQQVTLSCSPISGHRSVSWYQQTPGQGLQFLFEYFSETQRNKGNFPGRFSGRQFSNSRSEMNVSTLELGDSALYLCASSQSMSSYEQYFGPGTRLTVT.

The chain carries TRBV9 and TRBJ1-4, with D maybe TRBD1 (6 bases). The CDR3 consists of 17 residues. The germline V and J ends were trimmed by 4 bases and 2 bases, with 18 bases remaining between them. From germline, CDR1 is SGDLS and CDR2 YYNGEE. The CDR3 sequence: CASSSGTPSATNEKLFF. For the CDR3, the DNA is TGTGCCAGCAGCTCCGGGACACCATCTGCGACTAATGAAAAACTGTTTTTT.

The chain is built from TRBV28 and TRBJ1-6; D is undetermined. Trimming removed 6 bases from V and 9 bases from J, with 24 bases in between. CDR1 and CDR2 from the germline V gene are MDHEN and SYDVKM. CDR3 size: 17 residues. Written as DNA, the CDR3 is TGTGCCAGCAGAAGACTAGCGGATTTGGTTGCGGGTTCACCCCTCCACTTT. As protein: CASRRLADLVAGSPLHF. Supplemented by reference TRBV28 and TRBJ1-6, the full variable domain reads DVKVTQSSRYLVKRTGEKVFLECVQDMDHENMFWYRQDPGLGLRLIYFSYDVKMKEKGDIPEGYSVSREKKERFSLILESASTNQTSMYLCASRRLADLVAGSPLHFGNGTRLTVT.

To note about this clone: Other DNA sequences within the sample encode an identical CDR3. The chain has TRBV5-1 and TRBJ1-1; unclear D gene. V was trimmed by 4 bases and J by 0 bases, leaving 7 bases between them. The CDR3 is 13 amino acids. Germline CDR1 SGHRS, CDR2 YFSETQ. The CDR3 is CASSQDVNTEAFF. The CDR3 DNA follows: TGCGCCAGCAGCCAGGACGTGAACACTGAAGCTTTCTTT.

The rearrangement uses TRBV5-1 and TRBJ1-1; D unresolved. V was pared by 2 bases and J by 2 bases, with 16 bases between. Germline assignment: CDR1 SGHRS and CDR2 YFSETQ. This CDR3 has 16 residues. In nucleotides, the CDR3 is TGCGCCAGCAGCTTAGACGGTTCCGTTCTCAACACTGAAGCTTTCTTT. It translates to CASSLDGSVLNTEAFF. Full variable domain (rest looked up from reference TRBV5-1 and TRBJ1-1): KAGVTQTPRYLIKTRGQQVTLSCSPISGHRSVSWYQQTPGQGLQFLFEYFSETQRNKGNFPGRFSGRQFSNSRSEMNVSTLELGDSALYLCASSLDGSVLNTEAFFGQGTRLTVV.

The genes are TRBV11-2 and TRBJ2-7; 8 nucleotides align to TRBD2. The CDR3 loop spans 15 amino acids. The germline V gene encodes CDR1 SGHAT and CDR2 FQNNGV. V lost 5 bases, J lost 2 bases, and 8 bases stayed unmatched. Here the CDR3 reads CASSVTSGPTYEQYF. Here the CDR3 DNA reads TGTGCCAGCAGCGTCACTAGCGGACCTACCTACGAGCAGTACTTC.

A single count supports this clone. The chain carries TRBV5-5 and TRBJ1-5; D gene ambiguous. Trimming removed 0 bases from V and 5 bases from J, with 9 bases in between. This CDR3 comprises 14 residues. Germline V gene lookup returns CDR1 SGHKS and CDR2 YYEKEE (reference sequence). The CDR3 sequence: CASSLDWGHQPQHF. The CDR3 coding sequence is TGTGCCAGCAGCTTGGATTGGGGTCATCAGCCCCAGCATTTT.

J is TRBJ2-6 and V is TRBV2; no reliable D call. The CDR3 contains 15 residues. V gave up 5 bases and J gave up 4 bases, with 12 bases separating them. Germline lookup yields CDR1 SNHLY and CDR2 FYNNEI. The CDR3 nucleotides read TGTGCCAGCAGTTTATGGGCGCGCGGGGCCAACGTCCTGACTTTC. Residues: CASSLWARGANVLTF.

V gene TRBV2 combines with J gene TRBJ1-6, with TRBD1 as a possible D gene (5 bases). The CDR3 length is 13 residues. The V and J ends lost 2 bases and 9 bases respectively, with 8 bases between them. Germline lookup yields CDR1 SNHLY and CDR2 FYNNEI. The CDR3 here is CASSETGASPLHF. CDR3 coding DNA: TGTGCCAGCAGTGAAACCGGGGCTTCACCCCTCCACTTT.

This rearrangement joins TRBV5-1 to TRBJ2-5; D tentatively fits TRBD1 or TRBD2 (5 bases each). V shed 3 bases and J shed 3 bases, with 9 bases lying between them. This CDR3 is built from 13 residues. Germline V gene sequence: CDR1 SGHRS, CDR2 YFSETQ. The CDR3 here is CASSWDQKETQYF. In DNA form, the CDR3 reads TGCGCCAGCAGCTGGGACCAGAAAGAGACCCAGTACTTC.

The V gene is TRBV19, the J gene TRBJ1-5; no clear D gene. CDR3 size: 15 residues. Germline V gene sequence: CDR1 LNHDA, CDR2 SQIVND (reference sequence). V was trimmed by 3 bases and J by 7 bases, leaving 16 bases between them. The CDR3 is CASSISGVLEQPQHF. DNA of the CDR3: TGTGCCAGTAGTATTAGCGGGGTTTTAGAGCAGCCCCAGCATTTT. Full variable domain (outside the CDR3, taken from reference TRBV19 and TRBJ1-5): DGGITQSPKYLFRKEGQNVTLSCEQNLNHDAMYWYRQDPGQGLRLIYYSQIVNDFQKGDIAEGYSVSREKKESFPLTVTSAQKNPTAFYLCASSISGVLEQPQHFGDGTRLSIL.

CDR3 in amino acids: CASSLSGTSIQETQYF. The CDR3 region has the DNA TGCGCCAGCAGCTTGTCCGGGACTTCTATCCAAGAGACCCAGTACTTC. V usage is TRBV5-1 and J usage is TRBJ2-5; D is possibly TRBD2 (6 bases). Trimming removed 1 base from V and 1 base from J, with 14 bases in between. This CDR3 region has 16 residues. The germline gives CDR1 SGHRS, CDR2 YFSETQ.

The CDR3 sequence: CASSIALDGNQPQHF. The CDR3 DNA sequence: TGTGCCAGTAGTATTGCATTGGATGGCAATCAGCCCCAGCATTTT. This chain links TRBV19 with TRBJ1-5; D gene uncertain. Germline CDR1 LNHDA, CDR2 SQIVND (reference sequence). Trimming removed 3 bases from V and 2 bases from J, with 11 bases in between. CDR3 length: 15 amino acids.

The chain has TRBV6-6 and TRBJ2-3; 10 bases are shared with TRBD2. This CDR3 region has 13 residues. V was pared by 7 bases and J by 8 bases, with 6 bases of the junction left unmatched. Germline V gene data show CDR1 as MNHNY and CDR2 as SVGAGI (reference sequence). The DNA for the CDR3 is TGTGCCAGCACTGGGACTAGCGTAGGTACGCAGTATTTT. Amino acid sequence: CASTGTSVGTQYF.

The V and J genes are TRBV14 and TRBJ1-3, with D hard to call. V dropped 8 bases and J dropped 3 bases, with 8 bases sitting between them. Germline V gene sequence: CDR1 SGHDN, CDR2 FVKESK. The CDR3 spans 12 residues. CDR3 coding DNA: TGTGCCAGCGCGCGGAGTGGAAACACCATATATTTT. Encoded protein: CASARSGNTIYF.

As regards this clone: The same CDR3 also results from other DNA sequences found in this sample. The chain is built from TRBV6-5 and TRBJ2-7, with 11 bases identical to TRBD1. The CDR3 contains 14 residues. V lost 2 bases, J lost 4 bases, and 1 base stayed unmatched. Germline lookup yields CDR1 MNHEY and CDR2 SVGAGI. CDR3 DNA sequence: TGTGCCAGCAGTTACCGGGACAGGGGGTACGAGCAGTACTTC. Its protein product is CASSYRDRGYEQYF.

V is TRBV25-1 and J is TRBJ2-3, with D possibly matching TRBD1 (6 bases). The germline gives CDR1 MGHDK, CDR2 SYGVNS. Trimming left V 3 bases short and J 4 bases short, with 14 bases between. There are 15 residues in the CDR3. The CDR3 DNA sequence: TGTGCCAGCAGTGACTTGGGGGCGCACGCAGATACGCAGTATTTT. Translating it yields CASSDLGAHADTQYF.

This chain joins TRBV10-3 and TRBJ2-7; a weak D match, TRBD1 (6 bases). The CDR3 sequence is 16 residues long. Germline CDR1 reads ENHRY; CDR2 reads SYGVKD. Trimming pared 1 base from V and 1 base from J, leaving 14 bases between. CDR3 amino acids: CAISEFPQDSSYEQYF. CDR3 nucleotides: TGTGCCATCAGTGAGTTTCCCCAGGACAGTTCCTACGAGCAGTACTTC.

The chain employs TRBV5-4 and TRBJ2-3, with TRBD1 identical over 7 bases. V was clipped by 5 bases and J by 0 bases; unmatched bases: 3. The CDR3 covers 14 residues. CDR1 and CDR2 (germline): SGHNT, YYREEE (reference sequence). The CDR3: CASRLTGSTDTQYF. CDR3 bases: TGTGCCAGCAGGTTGACAGGGAGCACAGATACGCAGTATTTT. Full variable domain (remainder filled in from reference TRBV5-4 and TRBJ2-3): ETGVTQSPTHLIKTRGQQVTLRCSSQSGHNTVSWYQQALGQGPQFIFQYYREEENGRGNFPPRFSGLQFPNYSSELNVNALELDDSALYLCASRLTGSTDTQYFGPGTRLTVL.

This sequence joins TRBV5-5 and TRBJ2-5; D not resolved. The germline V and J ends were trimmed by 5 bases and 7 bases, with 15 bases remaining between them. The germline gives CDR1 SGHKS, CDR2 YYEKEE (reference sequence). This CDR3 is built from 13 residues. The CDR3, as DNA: TGTGCCAGCAGGGTCCCGGTCTCCACGACCCAGTACTTC. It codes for CASRVPVSTTQYF.